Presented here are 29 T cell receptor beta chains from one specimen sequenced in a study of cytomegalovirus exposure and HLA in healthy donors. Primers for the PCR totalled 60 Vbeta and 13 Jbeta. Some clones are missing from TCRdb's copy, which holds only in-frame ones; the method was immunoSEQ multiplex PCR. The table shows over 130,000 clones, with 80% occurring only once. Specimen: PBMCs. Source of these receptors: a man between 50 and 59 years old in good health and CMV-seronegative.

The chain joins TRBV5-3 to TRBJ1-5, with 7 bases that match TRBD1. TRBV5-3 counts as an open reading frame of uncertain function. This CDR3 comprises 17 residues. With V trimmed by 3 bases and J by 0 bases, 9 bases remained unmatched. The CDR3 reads CARSYHKGAYSNQPQHF. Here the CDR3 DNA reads TGTGCCAGAAGCTACCACAAGGGGGCCTATAGCAATCAGCCCCAGCATTTT.

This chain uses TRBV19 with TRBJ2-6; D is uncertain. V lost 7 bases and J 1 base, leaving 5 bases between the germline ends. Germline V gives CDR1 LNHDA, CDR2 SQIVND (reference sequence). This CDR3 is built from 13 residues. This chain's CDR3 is CASTISGANVLTF. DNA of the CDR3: TGTGCCAGTACCATTTCTGGGGCCAACGTCCTGACTTTC. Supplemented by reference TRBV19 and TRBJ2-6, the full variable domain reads DGGITQSPKYLFRKEGQNVTLSCEQNLNHDAMYWYRQDPGQGLRLIYYSQIVNDFQKGDIAEGYSVSREKKESFPLTVTSAQKNPTAFYLCASTISGANVLTFGAGSRLTVL.

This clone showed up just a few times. As DNA, the CDR3 is TGCGCCAGCAGCTTTAGGACTAGCGGGAGGTTACAAGAGACCCAGTACTTC. Its translation: CASSFRTSGRLQETQYF. V is TRBV5-1 and J is TRBJ2-5, with TRBD2 matching 14 bases. The J segment lost 2 bases and the V segment lost 2 bases, leaving 5 bases of the junction unmatched. Per the germline V gene, CDR1 is SGHRS and CDR2 is YFSETQ. This CDR3 spans 17 amino acids.

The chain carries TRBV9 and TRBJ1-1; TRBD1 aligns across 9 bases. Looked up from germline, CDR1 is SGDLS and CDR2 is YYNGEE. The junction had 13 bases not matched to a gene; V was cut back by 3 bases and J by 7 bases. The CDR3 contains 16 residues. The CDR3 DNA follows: TGTGCCAGCAGCGGTTCTAAGACGTTGGGACAGGGTGAAGCTTTCTTT. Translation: CASSGSKTLGQGEAFF.

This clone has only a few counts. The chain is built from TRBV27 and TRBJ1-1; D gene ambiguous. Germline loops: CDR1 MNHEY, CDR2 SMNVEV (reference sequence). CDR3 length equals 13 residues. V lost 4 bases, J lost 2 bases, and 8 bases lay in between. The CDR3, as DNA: TGTGCCAGCAGTTCCACACGAAACACTGAAGCTTTCTTT. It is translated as CASSSTRNTEAFF.

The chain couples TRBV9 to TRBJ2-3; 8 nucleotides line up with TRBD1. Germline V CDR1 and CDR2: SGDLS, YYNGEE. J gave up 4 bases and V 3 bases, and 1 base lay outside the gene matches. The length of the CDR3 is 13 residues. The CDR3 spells CASSAQGADTQYF. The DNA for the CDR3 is TGTGCCAGCAGCGCACAGGGGGCAGATACGCAGTATTTT.

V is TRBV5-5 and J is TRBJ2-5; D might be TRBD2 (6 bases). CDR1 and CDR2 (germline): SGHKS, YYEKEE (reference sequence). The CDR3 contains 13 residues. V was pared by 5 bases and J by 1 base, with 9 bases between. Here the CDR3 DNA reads TGTGCCAGCAGGGTCGGGGGCCAAGAGACCCAGTACTTC. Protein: CASRVGGQETQYF. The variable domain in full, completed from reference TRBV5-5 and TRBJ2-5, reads DAGVTQSPTHLIKTRGQQVTLRCSPISGHKSVSWYQQVLGQGPQFIFQYYEKEERGRGNFPDRFSARQFPNYSSELNVNALLLGDSALYLCASRVGGQETQYFGPGTRLLVL.

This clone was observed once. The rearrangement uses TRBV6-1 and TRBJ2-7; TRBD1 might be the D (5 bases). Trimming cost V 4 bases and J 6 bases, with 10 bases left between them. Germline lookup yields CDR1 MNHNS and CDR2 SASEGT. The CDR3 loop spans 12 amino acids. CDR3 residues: CASSAQEIEQYF. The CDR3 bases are TGTGCCAGCAGTGCACAGGAAATCGAGCAGTACTTC.

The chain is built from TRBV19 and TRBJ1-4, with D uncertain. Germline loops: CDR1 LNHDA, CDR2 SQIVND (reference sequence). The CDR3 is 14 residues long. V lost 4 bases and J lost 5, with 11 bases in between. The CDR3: CASSRAAANEKLFF. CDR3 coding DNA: TGTGCCAGTAGTAGGGCAGCCGCGAATGAAAAACTGTTTTTT.

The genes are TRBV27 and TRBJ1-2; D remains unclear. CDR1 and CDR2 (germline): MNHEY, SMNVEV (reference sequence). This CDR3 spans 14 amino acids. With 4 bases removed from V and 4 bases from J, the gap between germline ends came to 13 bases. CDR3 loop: CASSSPRARYGYTF. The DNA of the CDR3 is TGTGCCAGCAGTTCCCCGAGGGCTCGCTATGGCTACACCTTC.

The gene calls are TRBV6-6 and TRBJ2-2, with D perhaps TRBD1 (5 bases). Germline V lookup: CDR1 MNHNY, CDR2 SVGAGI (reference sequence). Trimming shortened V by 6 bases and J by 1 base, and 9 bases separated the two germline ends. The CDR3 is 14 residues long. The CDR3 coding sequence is TGTGCCAGCAGCCGAGGACAGAACACCGGGGAGCTGTTTTTT. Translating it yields CASSRGQNTGELFF.

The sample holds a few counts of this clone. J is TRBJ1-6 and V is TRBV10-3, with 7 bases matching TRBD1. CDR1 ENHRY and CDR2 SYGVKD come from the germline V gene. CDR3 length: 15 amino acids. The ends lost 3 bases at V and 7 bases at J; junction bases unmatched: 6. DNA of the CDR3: TGTGCCATCAGTGAATCGACAGGGAGGAATTCACCCCTCCACTTT. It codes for CAISESTGRNSPLHF.

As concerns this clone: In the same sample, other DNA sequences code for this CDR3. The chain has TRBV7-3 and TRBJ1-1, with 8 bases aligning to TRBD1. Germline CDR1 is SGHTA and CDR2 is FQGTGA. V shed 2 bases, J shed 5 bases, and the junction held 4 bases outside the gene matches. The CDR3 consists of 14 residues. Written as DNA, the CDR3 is TGTGCCAGCAGCTTACAGGGGGCTGGGACTGAAGCTTTCTTT. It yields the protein CASSLQGAGTEAFF.

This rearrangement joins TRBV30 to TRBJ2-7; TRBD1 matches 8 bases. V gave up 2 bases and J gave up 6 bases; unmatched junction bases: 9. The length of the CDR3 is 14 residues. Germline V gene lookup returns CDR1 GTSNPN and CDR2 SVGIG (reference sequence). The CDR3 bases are TGTGCCTGGAGTCTGGGACAGGCCAAAATCGAGCAGTACTTC. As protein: CAWSLGQAKIEQYF. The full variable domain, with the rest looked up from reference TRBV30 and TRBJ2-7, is SQTIHQWPATLVQPVGSPLSLECTVEGTSNPNLYWYRQAAGRGLQLLFYSVGIGQISSEVPQNLSASRPQDRQFILSSKKLLLSDSGFYLCAWSLGQAKIEQYFGPGTRLTVT.

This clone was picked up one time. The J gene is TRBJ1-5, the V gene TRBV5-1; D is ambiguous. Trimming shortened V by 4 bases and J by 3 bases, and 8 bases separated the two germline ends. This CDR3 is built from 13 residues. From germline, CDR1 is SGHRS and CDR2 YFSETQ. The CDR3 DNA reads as TGCGCCAGCAGCCCGGAGTACAATCAGCCCCAGCATTTT. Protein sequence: CASSPEYNQPQHF.

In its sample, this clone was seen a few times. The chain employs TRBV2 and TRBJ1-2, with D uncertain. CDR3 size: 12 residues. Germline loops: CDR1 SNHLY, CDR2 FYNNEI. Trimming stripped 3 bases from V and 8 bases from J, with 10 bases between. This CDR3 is CASSDSEIGYTF. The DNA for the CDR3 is TGTGCCAGCAGTGACTCCGAGATAGGCTACACCTTC.

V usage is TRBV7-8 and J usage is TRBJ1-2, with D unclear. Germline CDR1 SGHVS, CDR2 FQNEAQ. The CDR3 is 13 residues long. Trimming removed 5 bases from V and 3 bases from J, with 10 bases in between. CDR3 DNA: TGTGCCAGCAGCCCCTTATTCCACTATGGCTACACCTTC. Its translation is CASSPLFHYGYTF.

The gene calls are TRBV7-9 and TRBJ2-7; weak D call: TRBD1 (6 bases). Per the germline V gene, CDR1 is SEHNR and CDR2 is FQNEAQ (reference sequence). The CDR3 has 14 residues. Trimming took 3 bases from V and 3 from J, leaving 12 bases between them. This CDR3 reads CASSFAGDIYEQYF. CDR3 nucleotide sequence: TGTGCCAGCAGCTTCGCAGGGGATATCTACGAGCAGTACTTC. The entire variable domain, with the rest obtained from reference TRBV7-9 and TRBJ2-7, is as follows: DTGVSQNPRHKITKRGQNVTFRCDPISEHNRLYWYRQTLGQGPEFLTYFQNEAQLEKSRLLSDRFSAERPKGSFSTLEIQRTEQGDSAMYLCASSFAGDIYEQYFGPGTRLTVT.

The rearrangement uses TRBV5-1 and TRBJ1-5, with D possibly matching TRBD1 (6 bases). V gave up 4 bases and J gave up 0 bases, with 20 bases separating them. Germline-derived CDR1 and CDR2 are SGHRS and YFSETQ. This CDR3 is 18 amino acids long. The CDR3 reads CASSMGTIPVFSNQPQHF. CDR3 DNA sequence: TGCGCCAGCAGCATGGGGACAATCCCAGTGTTTAGCAATCAGCCCCAGCATTTT.

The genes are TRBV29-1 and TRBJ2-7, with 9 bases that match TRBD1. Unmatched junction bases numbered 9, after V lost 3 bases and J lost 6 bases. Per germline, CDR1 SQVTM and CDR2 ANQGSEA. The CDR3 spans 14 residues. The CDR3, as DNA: TGCAGCGTTGATTCCGGGACAGGGACGGGCGAGCAGTACTTC. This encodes CSVDSGTGTGEQYF.

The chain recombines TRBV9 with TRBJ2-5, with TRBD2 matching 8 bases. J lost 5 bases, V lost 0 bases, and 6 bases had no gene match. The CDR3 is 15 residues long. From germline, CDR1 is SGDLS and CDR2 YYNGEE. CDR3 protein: CASSVAPREGETQYF. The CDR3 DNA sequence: TGTGCCAGCAGCGTAGCTCCCCGGGAGGGGGAGACCCAGTACTTC.

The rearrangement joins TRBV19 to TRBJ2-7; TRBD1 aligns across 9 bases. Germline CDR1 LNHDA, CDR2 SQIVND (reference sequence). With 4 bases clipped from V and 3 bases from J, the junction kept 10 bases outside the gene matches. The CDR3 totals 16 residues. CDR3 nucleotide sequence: TGTGCCAGTAGTAGAGCTACAGGGGGCCCTGACTACGAGCAGTACTTC. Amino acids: CASSRATGGPDYEQYF.

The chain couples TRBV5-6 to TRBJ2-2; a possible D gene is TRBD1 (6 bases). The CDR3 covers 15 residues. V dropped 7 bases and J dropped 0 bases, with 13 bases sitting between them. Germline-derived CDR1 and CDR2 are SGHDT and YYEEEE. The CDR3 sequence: CASGPTGSNTGELFF. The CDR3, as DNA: TGTGCCAGCGGACCCACAGGGTCGAACACCGGGGAGCTGTTTTTT.

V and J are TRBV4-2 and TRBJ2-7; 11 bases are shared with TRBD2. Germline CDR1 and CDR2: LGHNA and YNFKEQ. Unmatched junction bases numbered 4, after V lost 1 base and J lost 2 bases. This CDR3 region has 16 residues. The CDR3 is CASSQGGLAEAYEQYF. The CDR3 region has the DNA TGTGCCAGCAGCCAAGGGGGACTAGCGGAGGCCTACGAGCAGTACTTC.

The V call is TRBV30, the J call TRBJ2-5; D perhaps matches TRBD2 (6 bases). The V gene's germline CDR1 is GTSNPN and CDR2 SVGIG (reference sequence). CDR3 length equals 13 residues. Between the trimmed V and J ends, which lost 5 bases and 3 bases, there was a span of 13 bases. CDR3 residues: CAWQGGVEETQYF. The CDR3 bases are TGTGCCTGGCAGGGCGGGGTTGAAGAGACCCAGTACTTC.

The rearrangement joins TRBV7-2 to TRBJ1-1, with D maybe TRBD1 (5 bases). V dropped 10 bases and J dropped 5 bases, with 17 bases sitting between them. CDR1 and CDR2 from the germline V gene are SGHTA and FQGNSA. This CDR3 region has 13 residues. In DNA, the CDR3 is TGTGCCACCCTTGCAGGGTTAAGGACTGAAGCTTTCTTT. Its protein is CATLAGLRTEAFF.

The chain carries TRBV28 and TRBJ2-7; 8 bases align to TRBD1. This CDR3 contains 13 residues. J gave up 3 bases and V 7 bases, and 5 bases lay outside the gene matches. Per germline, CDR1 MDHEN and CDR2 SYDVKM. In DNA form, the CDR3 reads TGTGCCAGCATTGACAGGGGCTACTACGAGCAGTACTTC. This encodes CASIDRGYYEQYF.

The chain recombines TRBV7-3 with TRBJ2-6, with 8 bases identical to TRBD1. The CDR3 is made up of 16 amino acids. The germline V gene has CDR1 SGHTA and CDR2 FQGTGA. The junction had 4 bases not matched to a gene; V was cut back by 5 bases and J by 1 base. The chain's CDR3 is CASSAQGASGANVLTF. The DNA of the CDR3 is TGTGCCAGCAGCGCTCAGGGGGCTTCTGGGGCCAACGTCCTGACTTTC.

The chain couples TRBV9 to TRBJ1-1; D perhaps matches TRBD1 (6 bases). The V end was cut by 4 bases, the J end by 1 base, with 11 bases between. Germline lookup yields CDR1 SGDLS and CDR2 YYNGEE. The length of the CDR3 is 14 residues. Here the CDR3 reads CASSTRTENTEAFF. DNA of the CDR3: TGTGCCAGCAGCACCCGGACAGAGAACACTGAAGCTTTCTTT.